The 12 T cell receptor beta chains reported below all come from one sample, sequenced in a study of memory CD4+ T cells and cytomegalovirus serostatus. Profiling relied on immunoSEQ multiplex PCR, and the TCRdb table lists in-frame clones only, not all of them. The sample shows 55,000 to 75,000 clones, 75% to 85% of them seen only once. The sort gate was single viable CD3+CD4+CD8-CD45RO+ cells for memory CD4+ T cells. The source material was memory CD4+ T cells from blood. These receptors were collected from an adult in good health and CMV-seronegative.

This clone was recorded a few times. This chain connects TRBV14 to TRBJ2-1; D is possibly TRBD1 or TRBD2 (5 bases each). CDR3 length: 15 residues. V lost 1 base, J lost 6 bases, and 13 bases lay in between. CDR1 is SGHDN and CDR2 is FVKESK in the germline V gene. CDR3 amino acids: CASSQVWPGPNEQFF. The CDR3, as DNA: TGTGCCAGCAGCCAAGTCTGGCCGGGGCCCAATGAGCAGTTCTTC.

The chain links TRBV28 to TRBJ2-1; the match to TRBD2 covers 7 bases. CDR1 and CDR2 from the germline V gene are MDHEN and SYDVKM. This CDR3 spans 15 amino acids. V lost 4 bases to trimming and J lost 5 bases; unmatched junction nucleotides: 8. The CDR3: CASSSVGLADNEQFF. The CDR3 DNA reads TGTGCCAGCAGTTCGGTAGGGCTAGCGGACAATGAGCAGTTCTTC.

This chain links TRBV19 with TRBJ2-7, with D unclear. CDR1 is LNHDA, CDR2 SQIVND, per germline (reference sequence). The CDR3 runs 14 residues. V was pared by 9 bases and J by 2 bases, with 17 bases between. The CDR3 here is CASRLTVGTYEQYF. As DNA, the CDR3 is TGTGCCAGCCGCCTTACAGTAGGGACCTACGAGCAGTACTTC.

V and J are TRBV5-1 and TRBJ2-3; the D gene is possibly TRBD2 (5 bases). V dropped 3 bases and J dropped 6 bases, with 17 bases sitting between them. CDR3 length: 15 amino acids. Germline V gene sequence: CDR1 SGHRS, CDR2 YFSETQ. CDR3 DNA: TGCGCCAGCAGCTCGTTTGACTACCTTGGGGATACGCAGTATTTT. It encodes CASSSFDYLGDTQYF. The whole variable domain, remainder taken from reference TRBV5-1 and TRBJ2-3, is KAGVTQTPRYLIKTRGQQVTLSCSPISGHRSVSWYQQTPGQGLQFLFEYFSETQRNKGNFPGRFSGRQFSNSRSEMNVSTLELGDSALYLCASSSFDYLGDTQYFGPGTRLTVL.

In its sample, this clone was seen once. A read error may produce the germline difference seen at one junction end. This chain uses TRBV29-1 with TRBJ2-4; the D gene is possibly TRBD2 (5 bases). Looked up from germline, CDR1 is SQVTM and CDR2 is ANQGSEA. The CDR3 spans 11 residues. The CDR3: CSVEDRGSDFF. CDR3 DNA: TGCAGCGTTGAAGATCGCGGATCGGACTTCTTC.

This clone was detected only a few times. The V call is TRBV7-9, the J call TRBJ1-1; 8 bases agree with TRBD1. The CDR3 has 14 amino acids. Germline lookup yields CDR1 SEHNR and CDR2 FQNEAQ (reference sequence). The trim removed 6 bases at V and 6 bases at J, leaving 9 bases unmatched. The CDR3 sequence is CASRGTGDVPEAFF. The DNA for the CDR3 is TGTGCCAGCAGAGGGACAGGAGATGTCCCTGAAGCTTTCTTT.

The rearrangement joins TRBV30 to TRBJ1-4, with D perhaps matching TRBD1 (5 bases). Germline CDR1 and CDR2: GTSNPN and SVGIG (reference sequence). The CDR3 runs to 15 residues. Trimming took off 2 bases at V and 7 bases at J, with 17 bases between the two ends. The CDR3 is CAWSYHRSRREKLFF. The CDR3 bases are TGTGCCTGGAGTTACCACAGGTCGAGACGTGAAAAACTGTTTTTT.

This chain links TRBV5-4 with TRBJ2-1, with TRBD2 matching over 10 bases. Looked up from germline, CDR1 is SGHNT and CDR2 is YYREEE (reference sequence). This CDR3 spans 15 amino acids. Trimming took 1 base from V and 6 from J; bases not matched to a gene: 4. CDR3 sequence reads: CASSLTSGAVNEQFF. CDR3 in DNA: TGTGCCAGCAGCTTGACTAGCGGGGCGGTCAATGAGCAGTTCTTC.

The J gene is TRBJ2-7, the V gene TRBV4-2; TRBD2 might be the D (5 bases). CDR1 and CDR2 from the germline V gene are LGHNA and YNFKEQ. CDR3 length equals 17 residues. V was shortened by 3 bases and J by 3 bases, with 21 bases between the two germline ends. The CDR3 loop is CASSQRSDSEVFYEQYF. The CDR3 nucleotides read TGTGCCAGCAGCCAGAGGTCTGATTCGGAGGTCTTCTACGAGCAGTACTTC.

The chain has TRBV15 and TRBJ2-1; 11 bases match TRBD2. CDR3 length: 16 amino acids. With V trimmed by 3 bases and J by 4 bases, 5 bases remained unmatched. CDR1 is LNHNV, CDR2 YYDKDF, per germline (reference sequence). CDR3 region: CATSSARLAGYNEQFF. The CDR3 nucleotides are TGTGCCACCAGCAGCGCCCGACTAGCGGGATACAATGAGCAGTTCTTC.

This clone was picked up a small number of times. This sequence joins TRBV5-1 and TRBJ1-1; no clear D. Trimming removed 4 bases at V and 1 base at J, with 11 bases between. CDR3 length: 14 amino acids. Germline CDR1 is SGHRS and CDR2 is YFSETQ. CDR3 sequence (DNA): TGCGCCAGCAGCGCTGCAGTCTCGAACACTGAAGCTTTCTTT. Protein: CASSAAVSNTEAFF.

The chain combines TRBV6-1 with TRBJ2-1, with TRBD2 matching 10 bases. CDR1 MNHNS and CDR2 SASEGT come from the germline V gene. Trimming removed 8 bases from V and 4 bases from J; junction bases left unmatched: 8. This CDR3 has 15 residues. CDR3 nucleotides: TGTGCCAGCTCTAGCGGGGGACAACTTTACAATGAGCAGTTCTTC. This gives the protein CASSSGGQLYNEQFF.